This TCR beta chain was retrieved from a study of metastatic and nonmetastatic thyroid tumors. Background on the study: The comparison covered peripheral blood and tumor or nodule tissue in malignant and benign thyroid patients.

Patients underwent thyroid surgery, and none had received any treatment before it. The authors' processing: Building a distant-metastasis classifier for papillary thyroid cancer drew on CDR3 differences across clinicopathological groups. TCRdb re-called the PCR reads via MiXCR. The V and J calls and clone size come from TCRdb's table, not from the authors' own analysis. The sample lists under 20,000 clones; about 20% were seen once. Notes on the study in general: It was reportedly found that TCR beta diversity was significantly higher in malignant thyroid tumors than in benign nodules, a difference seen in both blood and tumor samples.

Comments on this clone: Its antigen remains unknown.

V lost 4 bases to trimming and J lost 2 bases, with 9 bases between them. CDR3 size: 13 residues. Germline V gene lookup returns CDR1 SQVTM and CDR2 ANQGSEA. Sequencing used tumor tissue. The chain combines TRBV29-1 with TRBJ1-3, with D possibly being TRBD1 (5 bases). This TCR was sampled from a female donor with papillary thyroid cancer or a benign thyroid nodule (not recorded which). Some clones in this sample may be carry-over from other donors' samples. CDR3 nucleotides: TGCAGCGTTGCGCAGGGTACTGGAAACACCATATATTTT. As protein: CSVAQGTGNTIYF.